These 28 T cell receptor beta chains came from one sample sequenced in a study of identical twins. TCRdb re-derived calls from the 5' RACE reads in MiXCR, one entry per CDR3 protein. The data hold roughly 500,000 distinct CDR3 sequences, with under 25% observed a single time. These data were also reused for a study on T cells expressing NK-cell markers.

Sequenced sample: CD4+ T cells sorted from blood. These receptors all stem from a woman aged 18-29 years in good health.

The chain has TRBV30 and TRBJ2-2; 10 bases line up with TRBD2. CDR1 and CDR2 (germline): GTSNPN, SVGIG (reference sequence). This CDR3 comprises 18 residues. The ends lost 2 bases at V and 4 bases at J; junction bases unmatched: 13. CDR3 sequence (DNA): TGTGCCTGGAGTCGCTTGCCGGCTAGCGGGAGAATCACCGGGGAGCTGTTTTTT. This translates into CAWSRLPASGRITGELFF.

Ten or more counts support this clonotype. The V gene is TRBV20-1, the J gene TRBJ2-1, with no clear D. Germline assignment: CDR1 DFQATT and CDR2 SNEGSKA (reference sequence). The CDR3 is 11 residues long. V gave up 6 bases and J gave up 10 bases, with 13 bases separating them. CDR3 protein: CSAVERKEQFF. For the CDR3, the DNA is TGCAGTGCGGTCGAGAGGAAGGAGCAGTTCTTC.

Only a few counts were recorded for this clonotype. This chain connects TRBV30 to TRBJ2-1; no definite D call. CDR1 is GTSNPN, CDR2 SVGIG, per germline (reference sequence). Trimming shortened V by 3 bases and J by 8 bases, and 8 bases separated the two germline ends. CDR3 length: 11 residues. CDR3 bases: TGTGCCTGGAGGCCCTTTTATGAGCAGTTCTTC. Amino acid sequence: CAWRPFYEQFF. Full variable domain (missing parts from reference TRBV30 and TRBJ2-1): SQTIHQWPATLVQPVGSPLSLECTVEGTSNPNLYWYRQAAGRGLQLLFYSVGIGQISSEVPQNLSASRPQDRQFILSSKKLLLSDSGFYLCAWRPFYEQFFGPGTRLTVL.

The genes are TRBV7-2 and TRBJ2-1; 7 nucleotides match TRBD2. The CDR3 loop spans 14 amino acids. Germline CDR1 SGHTA, CDR2 FQGNSA. The junction had 10 bases not matched to a gene; V was cut back by 5 bases and J by 9 bases. CDR3 sequence (DNA): TGTGCCAGCAGCCCCGGGCCGAGCGGGGTTGAGCAGTTCTTC. Its protein product is CASSPGPSGVEQFF.

This clonotype was picked up many times. This chain connects TRBV20-1 to TRBJ2-7; possibly TRBD1 or TRBD2 for D (6 bases each). CDR3 size: 14 residues. The V gene's germline CDR1 is DFQATT and CDR2 SNEGSKA (reference sequence). V was trimmed by 1 base and J by 1 base, leaving 11 bases between them. Here the CDR3 DNA reads TGCAGTGCTAGAGGGGGGGCATATTCCTACGAGCAGTACTTC. Amino acids: CSARGGAYSYEQYF.

This chain links TRBV9 with TRBJ1-2; 12 bases align to TRBD1. V was clipped by 0 bases and J by 3 bases; unmatched bases: 3. The V gene's germline CDR1 is SGDLS and CDR2 YYNGEE. The CDR3 spans 16 residues. CDR3 sequence (DNA): TGTGCCAGCAGCGTAGGGGGACAGGGGGCGCACTATGGCTACACCTTC. Encoded protein: CASSVGGQGAHYGYTF.

The DNA for the CDR3 is TGTGCCAGCAGTCCACTGGCGGGAGGGCCGTACGAGCAGTACTTC. Translated, it gives CASSPLAGGPYEQYF. The genes are TRBV12-3 or TRBV12-4 and TRBJ2-7; 9 bases are a match to TRBD2. The CDR3 covers 15 residues. V lost 5 bases, J lost 4 bases, and 9 bases stayed unmatched.

The chain employs TRBV18 and TRBJ2-5; D is unresolved. The germline V gene has CDR1 KGHSH and CDR2 LQKENI. The germline V and J ends were trimmed by 2 bases and 0 bases, with 4 bases remaining between them. There are 13 residues in the CDR3. The CDR3 nucleotides read TGTGCCAGCTCACCAAACAACCAAGAGACCCAGTACTTC. Protein: CASSPNNQETQYF.

At least ten counts were recorded for this clonotype. The genes are TRBV20-1 and TRBJ2-1; D may be TRBD1 (5 bases). Germline CDR1 is DFQATT and CDR2 is SNEGSKA (reference sequence). The CDR3 consists of 14 residues. V was pared by 3 bases and J by 0 bases, with 9 bases between. CDR3 sequence reads: CSASGASSYNEQFF. CDR3 coding DNA: TGCAGTGCTAGTGGGGCAAGCTCCTACAATGAGCAGTTCTTC.

This clonotype was detected only a few times. The chain joins TRBV7-2 to TRBJ2-7, with 8 nucleotides matching TRBD1. Germline CDR1 SGHTA, CDR2 FQGNSA. CDR3 length equals 15 residues. V shed 1 base and J 6 bases; nucleotides not matched to a gene: 8. CDR3 DNA sequence: TGTGCCAGCAGCTTAGGAGGACAGGGTATGGCCGAGCAGTACTTC. Encoded protein: CASSLGGQGMAEQYF. The full variable domain, in which reference TRBV7-2 and TRBJ2-7 provide the parts outside the CDR3, is GAGVSQSPSNKVTEKGKDVELRCDPISGHTALYWYRQSLGQGLEFLIYFQGNSAPDKSGLPSDRFSAERTGGSVSTLTIQRTQQEDSAVYLCASSLGGQGMAEQYFGPGTRLTVT.

The rearrangement links TRBV6-9 to TRBJ1-3; D not resolved. Germline V gene data show CDR1 as MNHGY and CDR2 as SVAAGI. The CDR3 covers 14 residues. V was shortened by 6 bases and J by 6 bases, with 15 bases between the two germline ends. The CDR3 loop reads CASSQQAAANTIYF. The CDR3 nucleotides read TGTGCCAGCAGCCAGCAGGCCGCTGCAAACACCATATATTTT.

The chain employs TRBV20-1 and TRBJ1-2; D remains unclear. Per the germline V gene, CDR1 is DFQATT and CDR2 is SNEGSKA (reference sequence). V gave up 1 base and J gave up 5 bases, with 11 bases separating them. This CDR3 has 13 amino acids. CDR3 DNA: TGCAGTGCTAGAGTCATAGAAAATTATGGCTACACCTTC. Encoded protein: CSARVIENYGYTF.

J is TRBJ2-7 and V is TRBV6-1; TRBD2 matches 12 bases. The V gene end was trimmed by 6 bases and the J gene end by 3 bases; junction bases not matched to a gene: 6. The CDR3 runs to 15 residues. The germline gives CDR1 MNHNS, CDR2 SASEGT. The CDR3 reads CASRASGGAIYEQYF. The CDR3 coding sequence is TGTGCCAGCAGGGCTAGCGGGGGGGCTATCTACGAGCAGTACTTC.

This chain links TRBV7-2 with TRBJ2-1; 12 bases agree with TRBD2. Germline trimming cut 5 bases from V and 6 bases from J; bases unmatched to any gene: 5. CDR1 and CDR2 from the germline V gene are SGHTA and FQGNSA. The CDR3 loop spans 15 amino acids. The CDR3 DNA follows: TGTGCCAGCAGCCCCACTAGCGGGGGGCCCAATGAGCAGTTCTTC. As protein: CASSPTSGGPNEQFF.

This clonotype showed up just a few times. The V and J genes are TRBV18 and TRBJ1-5; 7 nucleotides agree with TRBD1. V lost 3 bases to trimming and J lost 3 bases; unmatched junction nucleotides: 8. The germline V gene has CDR1 KGHSH and CDR2 LQKENI. CDR3 length: 16 residues. The CDR3 region has the DNA TGTGCCAGCTCACCGACGACAGGGAACAACAATCAGCCCCAGCATTTT. This encodes CASSPTTGNNNQPQHF.

This clonotype was detected a few times. The gene calls are TRBV20-1 and TRBJ2-1, with 16 bases fitting TRBD2. V dropped 5 bases and J dropped 9; count of bases not matched to a gene: 7. The CDR3 consists of 15 residues. CDR1 DFQATT and CDR2 SNEGSKA come from the germline V gene (reference sequence). The CDR3 sequence: CSAEGTSGGASEQFF. The CDR3 nucleotides are TGCAGTGCTGAAGGGACTAGCGGGGGGGCGAGTGAGCAGTTCTTC.

The table lists this clonotype with many counts. V is TRBV29-1 and J is TRBJ2-7; D gene uncertain. This CDR3 region has 11 residues. Deletions cut 4 bases from V and 2 bases from J, with 6 bases between. Looked up from germline, CDR1 is SQVTM and CDR2 is ANQGSEA. The CDR3 here is CSVVTTYEQYF. The CDR3 region has the DNA TGCAGCGTTGTCACAACCTACGAGCAGTACTTC.

CDR3 loop: CASRELGTDTQYF. CDR3 DNA: TGTGCCAGCAGGGAACTAGGTACAGATACGCAGTATTTT. V is TRBV3-1 and J is TRBJ2-3, with a possible D match to TRBD2 (5 bases). Germline V CDR1 and CDR2: LGHDT, YNNKEL (reference sequence). The CDR3 loop spans 13 amino acids. Trimming took 6 bases from V and 3 from J, leaving 10 bases between them.

This chain uses TRBV7-9 with TRBJ1-5; D gene ambiguous. Germline CDR1 SEHNR, CDR2 FQNEAQ (reference sequence). The CDR3 is made up of 14 amino acids. V lost 0 bases to trimming and J lost 4 bases, with 7 bases between them. CDR3 DNA: TGTGCCAGCAGCTTAGCGTCCGGGAATCAGCCCCAGCATTTT. This encodes CASSLASGNQPQHF.

A few counts support this clonotype. The rearrangement joins TRBV10-1 to TRBJ2-7; perhaps TRBD2 as D (5 bases). Per germline, CDR1 WNHNN and CDR2 SYGVQD (reference sequence). The CDR3 contains 13 residues. The V end was cut by 4 bases, the J end by 3 bases, with 10 bases between. CDR3 nucleotides: TGCGCCAGCAGTGGCCAAGCGGTCTACGAGCAGTACTTC. Its translation: CASSGQAVYEQYF.

Remarks on this clonotype: This may be a read error, as it is one base from a much larger clone. V usage is TRBV5-1 and J usage is TRBJ2-1; D call uncertain. Germline V lookup: CDR1 SGHRS, CDR2 YFSETQ. There are 16 residues in the CDR3. Trimming removed 0 bases from V and 1 base from J, with 11 bases in between. CDR3 in amino acids: CASSLEGPGSYNEQFF. DNA of the CDR3: TGCGCCAGCAGCTTGGAAGGGCCGGGTTCCTACAATGAGCAGTTCTTC. Together with reference TRBV5-1 and TRBJ2-1, the CDR3 gives the full variable domain: KAGVTQTPRYLIKTRGQQVTLSCSPISGHRSVSWYQQTPGQGLQFLFEYFSETQRNKGNFPGRFSGRQFSNSRSEMNVSTLELGDSALYLCASSLEGPGSYNEQFFGPGTRLTVL.

This clonotype was seen only a few times. The chain employs TRBV29-1 and TRBJ2-1; D perhaps matches TRBD1 (5 bases). Germline CDR1 and CDR2: SQVTM and ANQGSEA. This CDR3 comprises 10 residues. V was shortened by 6 bases and J by 5 bases, with 5 bases between the two germline ends. The CDR3 region is CSVGDNEQFF. Written as DNA, the CDR3 is TGCAGCGTAGGGGACAATGAGCAGTTCTTC.

This clonotype was detected many times. J is TRBJ1-3 and V is TRBV11-2, with D unresolved. The CDR3 loop spans 16 amino acids. Trimming stripped 3 bases from V and 9 bases from J, with 21 bases between. Looked up from germline, CDR1 is SGHAT and CDR2 is FQNNGV. CDR3 sequence: CASSFSGTSSRGTIYF. The CDR3 bases are TGTGCCAGCAGCTTTTCGGGAACGTCTTCCCGAGGCACCATATATTTT.

J is TRBJ2-5 and V is TRBV20-1; D gene uncertain. The CDR3 extends over 12 amino acids. Germline V lookup: CDR1 DFQATT, CDR2 SNEGSKA (reference sequence). Trimming removed 3 bases from V and 4 bases from J, with 9 bases in between. The DNA for the CDR3 is TGCAGTGCTAGTCGAGCTGCAGAGACCCAGTACTTC. Residues: CSASRAAETQYF.

This clonotype occurred a few times. The gene calls are TRBV5-5 and TRBJ1-5; D not resolved. V lost 0 bases, J lost 3 bases, and 10 bases lay in between. Germline lookup yields CDR1 SGHKS and CDR2 YYEKEE (reference sequence). The CDR3 runs to 15 residues. Written as DNA, the CDR3 is TGTGCCAGCAGCTTGGGGGCGGTTAACAATCAGCCCCAGCATTTT. This translates into CASSLGAVNNQPQHF.

This sequence joins TRBV12-3 or TRBV12-4 and TRBJ1-3; 9 bases are a match to TRBD1. The CDR3 sequence is 15 residues long. Germline trimming cut 6 bases from V and 3 bases from J; bases unmatched to any gene: 6. CDR3 nucleotides: TGTGCCAGCAGAGTCACAGGGGGCGGTGGAAACACCATATATTTT. This translates into CASRVTGGGGNTIYF.

The V call is TRBV5-1, the J call TRBJ2-1; D is possibly TRBD1 or TRBD2 (5 bases each). The CDR3 has 15 residues. The V and J ends lost 4 bases and 3 bases respectively, with 14 bases between them. The germline gives CDR1 SGHRS, CDR2 YFSETQ. The CDR3 coding sequence is TGCGCCAGCAGCCCGGAGAGAGGGGACTACAATGAGCAGTTCTTC. Protein sequence: CASSPERGDYNEQFF.

This clonotype appeared once. V and J are TRBV20-1 and TRBJ2-1; possibly TRBD2 for D (5 bases). CDR1 and CDR2 from the germline V gene are DFQATT and SNEGSKA (reference sequence). The CDR3 has 15 amino acids. V was cut by 2 bases and J by 0 bases, with 11 bases left in between. CDR3 sequence (DNA): TGCAGTGCTAGACGGGGTTCGTACTCCTACAATGAGCAGTTCTTC. It codes for CSARRGSYSYNEQFF.